This T cell receptor beta chain was found in a study of T cell responses to AZD1222 COVID-19 vaccine. Method: immunoSEQ multiplex PCR; TCRdb's copy keeps in-frame clones and lacks some. The table has 150,000 to 200,000 clones, roughly 94% seen once. Study-wide results and limits: Increases in Spike-specific TCR breadth and depth were seen after two AZD1222 doses.

CDR1 GTSNPN and CDR2 SVGIG come from the germline V gene (reference sequence). The CDR3 consists of 14 residues. V gave up 3 bases and J gave up 3 bases; unmatched junction bases: 3. As regards this clone: Its target is not known.

This receptor was obtained from an adult who received the AZD1222 COVID-19 vaccine. The chain links TRBV30 to TRBJ2-7; 12 bases map to TRBD2. The sample in question was peripheral blood, obtained 28 days after the second AZD1222 dose. The DNA for the CDR3 is TGTGCCTGGAGGATGACTAGCGGGAGCTACGAGCAGTACTTC. This sequence encodes CAWRMTSGSYEQYF.